This TCR beta chain was observed in a study of T cells after yellow fever vaccination. Study as a whole: Fractions of low cell number were prepared using SMART-Seq v4 Ultra Low Input.

Study-level points and caveats: In FACS-sorted repertoires, abundant clonotypes from the bulk population could appear as contaminants. A large majority of primary-vaccination clones showed up again after the booster (roughly 95% CD4, 85% to 90% CD8).

TCRdb re-called the 5' RACE reads through MiXCR, storing one row per CDR3 protein. The table includes some 560,000 distinct CDR3 sequences, around a sixth detected once. As concerns this clonotype: No antigen is known for it.

Source: PBMCs, taken 5 days after the first yellow fever vaccination. The TCR sequence derives from a man aged 18 to 35 who received the YFV17D yellow fever vaccine.

The CDR3 nucleotides read TGTGCCAGCAGTGAGGGCGGAAATACGCAGTATTTT. This sequence encodes CASSEGGNTQYF. The rearrangement uses TRBV6-4 and TRBJ2-3, with unresolved D. CDR1 and CDR2 (germline): MRHNA, SNTAGT. The CDR3 sequence is 12 residues long. The V end lost 3 bases, the J end lost 7 bases, and 8 bases lay between the germline ends.